The rows below give T cell receptor beta chains drawn from one sample of a study of shared clonotypes between healthy human individuals. Sequencing used immunoSEQ multiplex PCR; TCRdb keeps in-frame clones, though not all of them. This sample yields 470,000 or so clones, of which more than 75% are seen a single time; 12% belongs to the top ten. Source material: PBMCs. The source is a woman between 40 and 50 years old in good health. Some clones in this sample may be carry-over from other donors' samples. Each CDR3 is given with its conserved first and last residue. Fields, in order: J gene, V gene, clone size, D gene, CDR3 length, CDR3 protein, CDR3 DNA. D genes are given only for firm matches. Not all rows give a size; the values are once, few, many and, for expanded clones, a class.

TRBJ2-2 TRBV7-3 many TRBD1 13 CASATGGTGELFF TGTGCCAGCGCTACAGGGGGAACCGGGGAGCTGTTTTTT
TRBJ2-3 TRBV28 many . 13 CASSLALTDTQYF TGTGCCAGCAGTTTAGCGTTGACAGATACGCAGTATTTT
TRBJ2-5 TRBV29-1 . . 12 CSFKDQAETQYF TGCAGCTTCAAGGACCAAGCGGAGACCCAGTACTTC
TRBJ2-7 TRBV6-5 . TRBD1 16 CASSYVEAGTVYEQYF TGTGCCAGCAGTTACGTTGAGGCCGGGACAGTATACGAGCAGTACTTC
TRBJ1-2 TRBV29-1 . . 12 CSVEDPWGGSTF TGCAGCGTTGAAGATCCGTGGGGAGGTTCCACCTTC
TRBJ2-1 TRBV27 . . 15 CASTGDSKPYNEQFF TGTGCCAGCACTGGAGATTCCAAGCCTTACAATGAGCAGTTCTTC
TRBJ2-2 TRBV11-2 . TRBD2 16 CASSFTSARNTGELFF TGTGCCAGCAGCTTCACTAGCGCTAGGAACACCGGGGAGCTGTTTTTT
TRBJ2-7 TRBV4-3 . TRBD2 15 CASSQGTSAPYEQYF TGCGCCAGCAGCCAGGGGACTAGCGCTCCCTACGAGCAGTACTTC
TRBJ2-1 TRBV6-1 few TRBD1 12 CASSQQGGEQFF TGTGCCAGCAGCCAACAGGGGGGTGAGCAGTTCTTC
TRBJ2-5 TRBV5-5 few . 15 CASSFRVAGQETQYF TGTGCCAGCAGCTTTCGGGTTGCCGGTCAAGAGACCCAGTACTTC
TRBJ2-3 TRBV27 . . 16 CASSPFSLRVTDTQYF TGTGCCAGCAGTCCCTTTTCGCTGAGGGTTACAGATACGCAGTATTTT
TRBJ2-2 TRBV4-3 . . 15 CASSQDPGTTGELFF TGCGCCAGCAGCCAAGACCCCGGAACCACCGGGGAGCTGTTTTTT
TRBJ2-2 TRBV7-3 . TRBD2 16 CASSLTSGMNTGELFF TGTGCCAGCAGCTTGACTAGCGGGATGAACACCGGGGAGCTGTTTTTT
TRBJ2-7 TRBV4-1 . TRBD2 16 CASSRTSGMVGYEQYF TGCGCCAGCAGCCGTACTAGCGGGATGGTTGGCTACGAGCAGTACTTC
TRBJ2-7 TRBV27 . TRBD1 14 CASSLAQGGYEQYF TGTGCCAGCAGTTTGGCACAGGGGGGCTACGAGCAGTACTTC
TRBJ1-1 TRBV4-2 . . 17 CASSQGVDSRGNTEAFF TGTGCCAGCAGCCAAGGAGTGGACAGCCGAGGGAACACTGAAGCTTTCTTT
TRBJ2-7 TRBV18 . . 13 CASSPGWRSEQYF TGTGCCAGCTCCCCAGGCTGGAGGTCCGAGCAGTACTTC
TRBJ1-1 TRBV18 . . 12 CASSLWNTEAFF TGTGCCAGCTCATTGTGGAACACTGAAGCTTTCTTT
TRBJ1-2 TRBV28 . . 15 CASSLALGGWYGYTF TGTGCCAGCAGTTTGGCCCTGGGGGGCTGGTATGGCTACACCTTC
TRBJ2-3 TRBV27 . TRBD2 19 CASSLKGRTSGGSTDTQYF TGTGCCAGCAGTTTAAAGGGCAGGACTAGCGGGGGCTCCACAGATACGCAGTATTTT
TRBJ2-3 TRBV28 many . 16 CASKRMAGDYTDTQYF TGTGCCAGCAAGAGAATGGCAGGTGATTACACAGATACGCAGTATTTT
TRBJ1-2 TRBV30 . TRBD1 13 CAWKLTGPYGYTF TGTGCCTGGAAACTGACAGGGCCATATGGCTACACCTTC
TRBJ2-2 TRBV9 . . 13 CASSVGGTGELFF TGTGCCAGCAGCGTAGGCGGGACCGGGGAGCTGTTTTTT
TRBJ1-2 TRBV7-2 . TRBD1 14 CASSLGTDLYGYTF TGTGCCAGCAGCCTCGGGACAGACCTCTATGGCTACACCTTC
TRBJ2-2 TRBV15 once TRBD2 15 CATSGLAGPTGELFF TGTGCCACCAGCGGGCTAGCGGGACCCACCGGGGAGCTGTTTTTT
TRBJ2-1 TRBV11-3 . . 13 CASSFATGGEQFF TGTGCCAGCAGCTTCGCGACCGGGGGTGAGCAGTTCTTC
TRBJ2-5 TRBV7-2 . TRBD2 15 CASSLGVAGVETKYF TGTGCCAGCAGCTTAGGGGTAGCGGGAGTAGAGACCAAGTACTTC
TRBJ1-1 TRBV5-8 . TRBD1 16 CASSPYRGRTNTEAFF TGTGCCAGCAGCCCATACAGGGGGCGTACGAACACTGAAGCTTTCTTT
TRBJ1-5 TRBV6-5 . TRBD1 15 CASSRAGGGSQPQHF TGTGCCAGCAGTAGAGCAGGGGGCGGGAGTCAGCCCCAGCATTTT
TRBJ2-5 TRBV6-5 . . 13 CASSAGPRETQYF TGTGCCAGCAGTGCCGGACCGAGAGAGACCCAGTACTTC
TRBJ2-2 TRBV6-1 many TRBD1 14 CATIRDRYTGELFF TGTGCCACCATCCGGGACAGATACACCGGGGAGCTGTTTTTT
TRBJ2-7 TRBV5-1 many TRBD2 15 CASSFTSGTGYEQYF TGCGCCAGCAGCTTCACTAGCGGGACCGGCTACGAGCAGTACTTC
TRBJ2-1 TRBV7-2 . TRBD2 14 CASSPLAGGNEQFF TGTGCCAGCAGCCCCCTAGCGGGAGGCAATGAGCAGTTCTTC